This T cell receptor beta chain stems from a study of T cells in Graves' hyperthyroidism and ophthalmopathy. Findings and caveats of the study: The model made its ophthalmopathy prediction, and onset followed a median approximately 6 months later. From stable hyperthyroidism, ophthalmopathy was separated by a 13 V-J model.

A word on this clonotype: Its antigen is not identified.

Researchers took RNA transcripts and amplified the TCR beta CDR3 regions from them. First-round RT-PCR targeting the TCR CDR3 was performed with the HTBI primer set. TCRdb fed the multiplex PCR reads into MiXCR, producing one record per CDR3 protein. This repertoire shows 550,000 to 600,000 distinct CDR3 sequences, 16% found once; its top ten account for around 19%. V lost 4 bases, J lost 4 bases, and 9 bases stayed unmatched. CDR3 length: 16 residues. Germline loops: CDR1 SGHNT, CDR2 YENEEA. Hyperthyroidism in the patients, aged 18 to 65, was newly diagnosed and under 2 months in duration. V usage is TRBV11-3 and J usage is TRBJ2-1; 8 nucleotides agree with TRBD1. Material: blood. This TCR derives from a woman younger than 35 with Graves' hyperthyroidism. DNA for the CDR3: TGTGCCAGCAGCTACAATTCAGGGGGCCGGTACAATGAGCAGTTCTTC. Amino acid sequence: CASSYNSGGRYNEQFF.